The clone carrying this T cell receptor (beta chain) has just a few counts. The germline V and J ends were trimmed by 6 bases and 2 bases, with 14 bases remaining between them. Germline-derived CDR1 and CDR2 are SEHNR and FQNEAQ (reference sequence). The CDR3 length is 15 residues. With cryopreserved PBMCs as the source, 1.5 to 2.5 micrograms of genomic DNA went to TCR beta libraries. Sequenced by immunoSEQ multiplex PCR; TCRdb stores in-frame clones only, minus some. The table has tens of thousands of clones, 55% to 75% seen once. The entry originates in a study of cytotoxic CD8 clonotypes in ibrutinib-treated CLL. Study-wide background: Researchers reported over nine relapsed/refractory and about 15 treatment-naive patients, about 17 of them IGHV unmutated.

The chain is built from TRBV7-9 and TRBJ1-5, with D possibly TRBD1 on 5 matching bases. Source: PBMCs, taken after 24 months of ibrutinib treatment. The clonotype was recovered from a human donor with chronic lymphocytic leukemia. In DNA form, the CDR3 reads TGTGCCAGCAGTTCAGGGAATTCGGGCAATCAGCCCCAGCATTTT. It translates to CASSSGNSGNQPQHF.